These 4 T cell receptor beta chains were all obtained from the same sample, sequenced in a study of identifying expanded T cells in peripheral blood. Sequencing used immunoSEQ multiplex PCR; TCRdb keeps in-frame clones, though not all of them. The sample gives under 130,000 clones, 75% to 90% of which show up once; 16% is in the top ten. Input material: blood. These receptor sequences come from a person between 18 and 75 years old in good health.

This chain connects TRBV6-5 to TRBJ1-1; D unclear. The germline V gene encodes CDR1 MNHEY and CDR2 SVGAGI. The CDR3 has 13 amino acids. Trimming left V 0 bases short and J 5 bases short, with 7 bases between. The CDR3 DNA reads TGTGCCAGCAGTTACTCCGCATTTACTGAAGCTTTCTTT. This translates into CASSYSAFTEAFF.

This clone showed up just once. The J gene is TRBJ2-5, the V gene TRBV4-2; D is possibly TRBD2 (7 bases). Deletions cut 0 bases from V and 3 bases from J, with 14 bases between. Germline V lookup: CDR1 LGHNA, CDR2 YNFKEQ. The CDR3 contains 16 residues. In nucleotides, the CDR3 is TGTGCCAGCAGCCAAGATTGGGGGGGCGGAGAAGAGACCCAGTACTTC. Amino acid sequence: CASSQDWGGGEETQYF.

The chain joins TRBV5-4 to TRBJ1-4, with a tentative D call TRBD1 (5 bases). CDR3 length equals 14 residues. V lost 2 bases to trimming and J lost 14 bases, with 19 bases between them. CDR1 and CDR2 from the germline V gene are SGHNT and YYREEE (reference sequence). The CDR3 sequence is CASSLSLGAEGLFF. CDR3 bases: TGTGCCAGCAGCTTATCGCTCGGAGCGGAGGGGCTGTTTTTT.

The rearrangement links TRBV15 to TRBJ1-5, with 10 bases identical to TRBD1. The CDR3 contains 16 residues. Germline V gene sequence: CDR1 LNHNV, CDR2 YYDKDF (reference sequence). Trimming took 1 base from V and 2 from J; bases not matched to a gene: 2. CDR3 residues: CATSRAGTGGNQPQHF. The CDR3 DNA follows: TGTGCCACCAGCAGAGCCGGGACAGGGGGCAATCAGCCCCAGCATTTT.